The rows below give T cell receptor beta chains drawn from one sample of a study of blood T cell repertoires in COVID-19. Sequencing was performed with immunoSEQ multiplex PCR; in TCRdb, only in-frame clones are kept and a portion is missing. The sample gives 300,000 to 400,000 clones, roughly 89% of which show up once; roughly 3% is in the top ten. The sequenced material came from peripheral blood. The source of these receptors is a woman under 30 who had recovered from COVID-19. Both conserved end residues are trimmed from each CDR3.

V gene	J gene	CDR3 protein
TRBV13	TRBJ2-2	ASADRPPGTGELF
TRBV6-5	TRBJ1-3	ASRFLRQSGNTIY
TRBV6-6	TRBJ1-2	ASSPGDGYT
TRBV4-1	TRBJ2-5	ASSQVSGGRQETQY
TRBV6-5	TRBJ2-1	ASRPDRRGYNEQF
TRBV19	TRBJ2-1	ASSKGTAYNEQF
TRBV7-9	TRBJ2-2	ASSSVRVDKTNTGELF
TRBV28	TRBJ2-1	ASSLIGTSGGTYNEQF
TRBV24-1	TRBJ2-1	ATSDSTSGRAGYNEQF
TRBV18	TRBJ2-3	ASSPPRATTDTQY
TRBV4-3	TRBJ2-1	ASSQVVAGYEQF
TRBV5-1	TRBJ2-1	ASSWTGAEQF
TRBV29-1	TRBJ2-1	SVEAPSGYYNEQF
TRBV11-3	TRBJ1-1	ASSLGGQGGTEAF
TRBV21-1	TRBJ2-1	ASSTLLFFGSDYNEQF
TRBV6-5	TRBJ2-5	ASSYPGGGAEETQY
TRBV15	TRBJ2-3	ATSRDSRTTDTQY
TRBV6-2/TRBV6-3	TRBJ2-4	ASSYEHPENIQY
TRBV14	TRBJ1-1	ASSQDPVVNTEAF
TRBV19	TRBJ1-6	ASSIGRSRGSPLH
TRBV9	TRBJ2-2	ASSQGTGEVGELF
TRBV25-1	TRBJ2-1	ASGPHGSGSYNEQF
TRBV6-4	TRBJ1-2	ASSDTGARDYGYT
TRBV4-1	TRBJ2-1	ASSPQEGGLNEQF
TRBV11-2	TRBJ1-5	ASSSGGGGNQPQH
TRBV5-4	TRBJ1-2	ASSPGTGTNYGYT
TRBV4-3	TRBJ1-6	ASSPKVGTGTSSYNSPLH
TRBV27	TRBJ1-3	ASSLSFGGLQAGNTIY
TRBV7-6	TRBJ2-1	ASSRRGMREFSSYNEQF
TRBV4-3	TRBJ2-3	ASSHSTPTGVIATDTQY
TRBV3-1/TRBV3-2	TRBJ1-3	ASRMTGESPGNTIY
TRBV24-1	TRBJ2-2	ATSDPGTGGTGELF